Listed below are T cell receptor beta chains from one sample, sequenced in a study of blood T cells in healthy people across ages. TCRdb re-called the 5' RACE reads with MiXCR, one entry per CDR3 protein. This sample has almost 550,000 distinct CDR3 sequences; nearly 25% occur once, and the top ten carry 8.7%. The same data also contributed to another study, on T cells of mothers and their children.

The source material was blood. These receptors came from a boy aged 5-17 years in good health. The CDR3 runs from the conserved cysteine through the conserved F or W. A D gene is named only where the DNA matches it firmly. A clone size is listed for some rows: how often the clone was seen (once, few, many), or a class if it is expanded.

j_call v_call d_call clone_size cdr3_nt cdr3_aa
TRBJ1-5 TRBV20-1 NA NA TGCAGTGCTAGAGACGAACAGGGTAAGAGACATCAGCCCCAGCATTTT CSARDEQGKRHQPQHF
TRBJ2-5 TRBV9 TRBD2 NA TGTGCCAGCAGCCCGGGACTAGCGGGGGGGCTGACACAAGAGACCCAGTACTTC CASSPGLAGGLTQETQYF
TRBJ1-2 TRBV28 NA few TGTGCCATCGCTAACTACAGGGAGACTAACTATGGCTACACCTTC CAIANYRETNYGYTF
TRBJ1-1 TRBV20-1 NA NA TGCAGTGCTACCAGACAGGCGGAAGCTTTCTTT CSATRQAEAFF
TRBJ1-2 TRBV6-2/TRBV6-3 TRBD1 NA TGTGCCAGCAACCAAGACAGGGGAGGCTACACCTTC CASNQDRGGYTF
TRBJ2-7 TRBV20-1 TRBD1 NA TGCAGTGCCTCGACAGGGTTTGACGGTTACGAGCAGTACTTC CSASTGFDGYEQYF
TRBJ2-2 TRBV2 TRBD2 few TGTGCCAGCAGTGAAACTAGCGGGAGGGCGGACACCGGGGAGCTGTTTTTT CASSETSGRADTGELFF
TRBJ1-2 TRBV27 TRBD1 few TGTGCCAGCAGTACAGGGGGCCTTGGCTACACCTTC CASSTGGLGYTF
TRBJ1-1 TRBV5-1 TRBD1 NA TGCGCCAGCAGGTCCGGACAGGGGTCGGATGAAGCTTTCTTT CASRSGQGSDEAFF
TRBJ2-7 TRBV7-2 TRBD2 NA TGTGCCAGCAGCGAGGCCAGGGCGGGGGGCCTCTACGAGCAGTACTTC CASSEARAGGLYEQYF
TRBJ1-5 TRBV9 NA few TGTGCCAGCAGCGTAGCTTGGAAAGGCCTCCAGCCCCAGCATTTT CASSVAWKGLQPQHF
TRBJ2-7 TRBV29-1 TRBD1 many TGCAGCGTTCCGACCGGGACAGGGACCTACGAGCAGTACTTC CSVPTGTGTYEQYF
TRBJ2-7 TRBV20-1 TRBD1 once TGCAGTGCTCAGGTCGGACAGGGGGCATACGAGCAGTACTTC CSAQVGQGAYEQYF
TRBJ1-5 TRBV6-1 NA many TGTGCCAGCGGATTCGAGTGGGCAGGGAAGGAAAAAAGCAATCAGCCCCAGCATTTT CASGFEWAGKEKSNQPQHF
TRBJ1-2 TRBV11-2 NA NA TGTGCCAGCAGCTTAGCGCTGGGAGACTACACCTTC CASSLALGDYTF
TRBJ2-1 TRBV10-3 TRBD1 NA TGTGCCATCAGCGGACAGGGGGAATTGGATGAGCAGTTCTTC CAISGQGELDEQFF
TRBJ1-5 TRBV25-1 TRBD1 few TGTGCCAGCAGTGGGGAGACAGGGTCACAGCCCCAGCATTTT CASSGETGSQPQHF
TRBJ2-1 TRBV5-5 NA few TGTGCCAGCAGTCCCTCGACGGCCTTTTCCTACAATGAGCAGTTCTTC CASSPSTAFSYNEQFF
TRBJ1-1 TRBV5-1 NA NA TGCGCCAGCAGCTTGACAGGGTTTAGGAGTGAAGCTTTCTTT CASSLTGFRSEAFF
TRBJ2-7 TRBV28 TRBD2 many TGTGCCAGCAGTTTAGTGGGGGTGGGGACTAGGTACGAGCAGTACTTC CASSLVGVGTRYEQYF
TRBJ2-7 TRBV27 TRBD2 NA TGTGCCAGCAGTTTGGTCGCGGGGGGTACCTACGAGCAGTACTTC CASSLVAGGTYEQYF
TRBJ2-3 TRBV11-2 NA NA TGTGCCAGCAGCTTACTTGGGATCTCAGGGGTCCCTAGCACAGATACGCAGTATTTT CASSLLGISGVPSTDTQYF
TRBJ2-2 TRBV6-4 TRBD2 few TGTGCCAGCAGTGACTACGGACTAGACGCCGGTGGGGGGGAGCTGTTTTTT CASSDYGLDAGGGELFF
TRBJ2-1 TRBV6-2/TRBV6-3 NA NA TGTGCCAGCAGTTACCAGGATCAACGCAATGAGCAGTTCTTC CASSYQDQRNEQFF
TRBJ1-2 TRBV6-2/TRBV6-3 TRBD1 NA TGTGCCGCAGCCCGGGACAGGGGAGACTATGGCTACACCTTC CAAARDRGDYGYTF
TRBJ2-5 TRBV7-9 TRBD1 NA TGTGCCAGCAGCACGTACAGGGGGCAAGAGACCCAGTACTTC CASSTYRGQETQYF
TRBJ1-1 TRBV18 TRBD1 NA TGTGCCAGCTCACTCAGGGGGTCGGGCACTGAAGCTTTCTTT CASSLRGSGTEAFF
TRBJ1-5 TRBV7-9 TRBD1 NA TGTGCCAGCAGCAAGGGACAGGGAGATCAGCCCCAGCATTTT CASSKGQGDQPQHF